The clone carrying this TCR beta chain was detected a few times. This entry is derived from a study of regulatory T cells in long-lasting Graves disease. The CDR3 is 15 residues long. Per the germline V gene, CDR1 is SGHAT and CDR2 is FQNNGV. J was trimmed by 2 bases and V by 1 base; bases with no gene match: 1. Time point noted: persistent/refractory GD, antithyroid drugs over 5 years with positive TRAb. PBMC RNA served as the TCR library source. CDR3 regions were amplified by Arm-PCR using iRepertoire HTBI primers to build TCR beta libraries. TCRdb fed the multiplex PCR reads into MiXCR, producing one record per CDR3 protein. The top ten clones hold less than 30% of a sample with a few hundred thousand distinct CDR3 sequences, roughly 20% of them seen once.

This material consisted of peripheral blood mononuclear cells (PBMCs), taken when the disease was refractory, from a patient treated with antithyroid drugs. The chain employs TRBV11-2 and TRBJ2-1; 8 bases fit TRBD1. This receptor was identified in a middle-aged woman with Graves disease. The CDR3 loop reads CASSLGQGPYNEQFF. CDR3 bases: TGTGCCAGCAGCTTAGGACAGGGGCCCTACAATGAGCAGTTCTTC.